Listed here are 30 T cell receptor beta chains from one sample, sequenced in a study of T cells in women clearing cervical HPV infection. Only in-frame clones appear in the TCRdb table, and some are missing; sequencing was by immunoSEQ multiplex PCR. The ten most abundant clones cover about a sixth of a sample with around 30,000 clones. Sequenced: blood buffy coat. The source is a woman between 18 and 75 years old with a cervical HPV16 infection that either progressed to CIN3+ or cleared (not recorded which).

Regarding this clone: Coverage ceases 3 residues before the CDR3 finishes, and the germline J gene fills in the end. V gene TRBV7-6 combines with J gene TRBJ2-4; 10 bases fit TRBD2. The J segment lost 1 base and the V segment lost 5 bases, leaving 8 bases of the junction unmatched. Germline-derived CDR1 and CDR2 are SGHVS and FNYEAQ. The CDR3 loop spans 17 amino acids. CDR3 sequence: CASSALLAGLAKNIQYF. The sequenced CDR3 bases are TGTGCCAGCAGCGCCCTACTAGCGGGATTGGCCAAAAACATT.

Worth noting for this clone: The CDR3 end falls 3 residues outside the read, so it is completed with the germline J gene. This chain uses TRBV2 with TRBJ1-6; D might be TRBD1 (5 bases). The germline V and J ends were trimmed by 6 bases and 9 bases, with 18 bases remaining between them. The CDR3 is 15 residues long. Germline CDR1 SNHLY, CDR2 FYNNEI. CDR3 DNA (partial): TGTGCCAGCAGGCCCCTGGGGGGGATGTTTTCACCC. Translation: CASRPLGGMFSP. The full CDR3 reads CASRPLGGMFSPLHF.

In regard to this clone: The read comes to an end 3 residues before the CDR3 does, leaving the germline J gene to fill in the end. V usage is TRBV7-3 and J usage is TRBJ1-2, with D possibly matching TRBD1 (5 bases). Germline CDR1 SGHTA, CDR2 FQGTGA. The CDR3 extends over 15 amino acids. CDR3 sequence reads: CASSLSSGAYNDYTF. The covered CDR3 bases are TGTGCCAGCAGCTTATCTAGCGGGGCTTACAATGAC.

With respect to this clone: The CDR3 is cut off 3 residues early in the read; its end comes from the germline J gene. This chain links TRBV7-9 with TRBJ2-5; 9 nucleotides line up with TRBD2. V dropped 4 bases and J dropped 5; count of bases not matched to a gene: 5. Germline assignment: CDR1 SEHNR and CDR2 FQNEAQ (reference sequence). The CDR3 loop spans 14 amino acids. The CDR3 bases that were read are TGTGCCAGCAGCTCGACTAGCGGTCCGGAGACC. Protein: CASSSTSGPET. In full, the CDR3 is CASSSTSGPETQYF.

CDR3 DNA (partial): TGCGCCAGCAGCGCCGGACAGGGTCAGACTGAA. As protein: CASSAGQGQTE. From start to end, the CDR3 is CASSAGQGQTEAFF. The chain is built from TRBV5-1 and TRBJ1-1; 8 nucleotides line up with TRBD1. The read ends 3 residues shy of where the CDR3 ends; the end is completed using the germline J gene. V shed 4 bases and J 5 bases; nucleotides not matched to a gene: 7. Per the germline V gene, CDR1 is SGHRS and CDR2 is YFSETQ. CDR3 size: 14 residues.

Note on this clone: Read coverage stops 3 residues before the CDR3 terminus; the germline J gene supplies the remainder. This chain uses TRBV27 with TRBJ1-1, with D tentatively TRBD1 (5 bases). Trimming took 5 bases from V and 6 from J, leaving 13 bases between them. The CDR3 contains 13 residues. CDR1 and CDR2 from the germline V gene are MNHEY and SMNVEV (reference sequence). Here the CDR3 reads CASSRRQPSEAFF. CDR3 bases read: TGTGCCAGCAGTCGCCGACAGCCCTCTGAA.

On this clone itself: The CDR3 extends 3 residues past the end of the read, so its final part is completed from the germline J gene. J is TRBJ2-2 and V is TRBV20-1, with a weak D call TRBD2 (6 bases). This CDR3 has 13 amino acids. The germline CDR1 and CDR2 sequences are DFQATT and SNEGSKA (reference sequence). V shed 2 bases and J shed 6 bases, with 10 bases lying between them. Partial CDR3 DNA: TGCAGTGCTAGAATTCCGGGGGCCGGGGAG. It encodes CSARIPGAGE. The whole CDR3 protein reads CSARIPGAGELFF.

Note on this clone: The sequence runs out 3 residues before the end of the CDR3; the remainder is reconstructed from the germline J gene. The genes are TRBV29-1 and TRBJ1-1; the D is unclear. The V gene's germline CDR1 is SQVTM and CDR2 ANQGSEA. Trimming shortened V by 7 bases and J by 5 bases, and 8 bases separated the two germline ends. The CDR3 spans 10 residues. This CDR3 is CSAATTEAFF. CDR3 bases read: TGCAGCGCCGCAACTACTGAA.

A word on this clone: The CDR3 end is not reached by the read, which stops 3 residues before it; the germline J gene fills it in. The V and J genes are TRBV7-8 and TRBJ2-6, with 10 bases identical to TRBD1. The CDR3 consists of 17 residues. Losses at the gene ends were 5 bases for V and 0 bases for J; bases not matched to a gene: 4. From germline, CDR1 is SGHVS and CDR2 FQNEAQ. The CDR3 bases that were read are TGTGCCAGCAGCCCGGGGACAGGGGCCTCTGGGGCCAACGTC. Its translation is CASSPGTGASGANV. The complete CDR3 reads CASSPGTGASGANVLTF.

In regard to this clone: The sequence runs out 3 residues before the end of the CDR3; the remainder is reconstructed from the germline J gene. The gene calls are TRBV5-6 and TRBJ2-5; 8 nucleotides line up with TRBD2. Unmatched junction bases numbered 6, after V lost 0 bases and J lost 5 bases. The CDR3 spans 15 residues. Per germline, CDR1 SGHDT and CDR2 YYEEEE. CDR3 protein: CASSLVASGRETQYF. The sequenced part of the CDR3 DNA is TGTGCCAGCAGCTTGGTGGCTAGCGGGCGGGAGACC.

Remarks on this clone: The read finishes 3 residues shy of the CDR3 end, and the germline J gene is used to complete it. The chain links TRBV19 to TRBJ1-1; 11 positions match TRBD1. Germline V gene lookup returns CDR1 LNHDA and CDR2 SQIVND (reference sequence). The V and J ends lost 5 bases and 5 bases, in that order; junction bases with no gene match: 7. The CDR3 consists of 15 residues. Incomplete CDR3 DNA: TGTGCCAGTAGTTGGACAGGGGGCGGAAGAACTGAA. Translating it yields CASSWTGGGRTE. The whole CDR3 protein is CASSWTGGGRTEAFF.

In regard to this clone: The missing CDR3 end, 3 residues past where the read stops, is filled in from the germline J gene. This sequence joins TRBV14 and TRBJ1-2, with 7 nucleotides matching TRBD1. V trimming: 4 bases; J trimming: 3 bases; junction bases outside the gene matches: 5. The CDR3 loop spans 14 amino acids. CDR1 SGHDN and CDR2 FVKESK come from the germline V gene. The chain's CDR3 is CASSPDRAYYGYTF. The DNA read from the CDR3 is TGTGCCAGCAGCCCTGACAGGGCATACTATGGC.

Comments on this clone: The sequenced fragment ends 3 residues before the CDR3 boundary, so the rest is inferred from the germline J gene. The rearrangement joins TRBV5-1 to TRBJ1-2; 9 bases line up with TRBD1. This CDR3 has 13 residues. With 4 bases clipped from V and 7 bases from J, the junction kept 5 bases outside the gene matches. CDR1 is SGHRS, CDR2 YFSETQ, per germline. The sequenced CDR3 bases are TGCGCCAGCAGCCCCCGGGACAGGGTTGGC. This translates into CASSPRDRVG. The CDR3, in full, reads CASSPRDRVGYTF. The whole variable domain, filled in from reference TRBV5-1 and TRBJ1-2, reads KAGVTQTPRYLIKTRGQQVTLSCSPISGHRSVSWYQQTPGQGLQFLFEYFSETQRNKGNFPGRFSGRQFSNSRSEMNVSTLELGDSALYLCASSPRDRVGYTFGSGTRLTVV.

Comments on this clone: The read ends 3 residues before the CDR3 terminus; that terminus is restored from the germline J gene. The chain carries TRBV30 and TRBJ1-2, with D unclear. The CDR3 is made up of 12 amino acids. The germline CDR1 and CDR2 sequences are GTSNPN and SVGIG (reference sequence). V was clipped by 2 bases and J by 2 bases, with 6 bases between them. The part of the CDR3 DNA that was read is TGTGCCTGGAGTAGGCAAAACTATGGC. Its translation: CAWSRQNYG. The complete CDR3 sequence is CAWSRQNYGYTF.

The CDR3 here is CASIRTSEGHTQYF. The DNA read from the CDR3 is TGTGCCAGCATCAGGACTAGCGAGGGGCATACG. The genes are TRBV6-2 or TRBV6-3 and TRBJ2-3; 9 bases match TRBD2. The read finishes 3 residues shy of the CDR3 end, and the germline J gene is used to complete it. J lost 7 bases, V lost 7 bases, and 9 bases had no gene match. CDR1 is MNHEY, CDR2 SVGEGT, per germline. This CDR3 comprises 14 residues.

Regarding this clone: Coverage ceases 3 residues before the CDR3 finishes, and the germline J gene fills in the end. V usage is TRBV13 and J usage is TRBJ2-3, with 10 bases aligning to TRBD1. V trimming: 5 bases; J trimming: 0 bases; junction bases outside the gene matches: 2. CDR3 length: 15 amino acids. Germline lookup yields CDR1 PRHDT and CDR2 FYEKMQ (reference sequence). CDR3 DNA (partial): TGTGCCAGCAGCGACAGGGGGCGCAGCACAGATACG. Translated: CASSDRGRSTDT. The CDR3 as a whole reads CASSDRGRSTDTQYF.

Remarks on this clone: The read is 3 residues too short to cover the CDR3 end, so that end is filled in from the germline J gene. The V call is TRBV30, the J call TRBJ1-6; TRBD1 matches at 7 bases. Looked up from germline, CDR1 is GTSNPN and CDR2 is SVGIG (reference sequence). The CDR3 contains 16 residues. J was trimmed by 2 bases and V by 8 bases; bases with no gene match: 12. Partial CDR3 DNA: TGTGCCGGGCGAACAGGGGTGGGAACCTATAATTCACCC. Translated, it gives CAGRTGVGTYNSP. The whole CDR3 region reads CAGRTGVGTYNSPLHF. The full variable domain, with the rest looked up from reference TRBV30 and TRBJ1-6, is SQTIHQWPATLVQPVGSPLSLECTVEGTSNPNLYWYRQAAGRGLQLLFYSVGIGQISSEVPQNLSASRPQDRQFILSSKKLLLSDSGFYLCAGRTGVGTYNSPLHFGNGTRLTVT.

Concerning this clone: The read finishes 3 residues shy of the CDR3 end, and the germline J gene is used to complete it. The V and J genes are TRBV7-3 and TRBJ2-2; 9 bases agree with TRBD2. This CDR3 has 15 amino acids. Germline V gene sequence: CDR1 SGHTA, CDR2 FQGTGA. V lost 7 bases to trimming and J lost 4 bases; unmatched junction nucleotides: 7. Partial CDR3 DNA: TGTGCCAGCACCATGACAGCGGGGGGCACCGGGGAG. Translated: CASTMTAGGTGE. In full, the CDR3 is CASTMTAGGTGELFF.

The sequenced CDR3 bases are TGTGCCAGCAGCTTCACAGGGAGATCCGGGGAG. Translating gives CASSFTGRSGE. The entire CDR3 protein reads CASSFTGRSGELFF. The chain couples TRBV11-3 to TRBJ2-2, with TRBD1 as a possible D gene (6 bases). The CDR3 extends 3 residues past the end of the read, so its final part is completed from the germline J gene. With 3 bases removed from V and 6 bases from J, the gap between germline ends came to 11 bases. This CDR3 is 14 amino acids long. CDR1 and CDR2 from the germline V gene are SGHNT and YENEEA.

Regarding this clone: The DNA ends 3 residues before the CDR3 does, and the rest of the CDR3 is filled in from the germline J gene. The chain has TRBV20-1 and TRBJ2-5, with TRBD2 identical over 7 bases. The CDR3 has 13 amino acids. Germline CDR1 is DFQATT and CDR2 is SNEGSKA (reference sequence). The J segment lost 5 bases and the V segment lost 5 bases, leaving 8 bases of the junction unmatched. The covered CDR3 bases are TGCAGTGCTCCTTGGGGGGGTGGGGAGACC. Its translation is CSAPWGGGET. The entire CDR3 protein reads CSAPWGGGETQYF.

On this clone: The read comes to an end 3 residues before the CDR3 does, leaving the germline J gene to fill in the end. The V and J genes are TRBV6-2 or TRBV6-3 and TRBJ2-5, with 7 bases identical to TRBD2. CDR1 and CDR2 from the germline V gene are MNHEY and SVGEGT. Trimming cost V 7 bases and J 5 bases; bases outside gene matches: 7. This CDR3 contains 13 residues. The covered CDR3 bases are TGTGCCAGCAAACGGTGGGGGGGGGAGACC. Residues: CASKRWGGET. The whole CDR3 protein reads CASKRWGGETQYF.

On this clone itself: The CDR3 end is not reached by the read, which stops 3 residues before it; the germline J gene fills it in. This chain joins TRBV5-1 and TRBJ1-2; D is possibly TRBD1 (6 bases). Germline lookup yields CDR1 SGHRS and CDR2 YFSETQ. The CDR3 totals 14 residues. CDR3 in amino acids: CASRVGTTQETYTF. CDR3 DNA (partial): TGCGCCAGCAGGGTGGGGACAACCCAAGAGACC.

Comment on this clone: The read terminates 3 residues before the CDR3 end, so the remaining end is supplied by the germline J gene. The V and J genes are TRBV18 and TRBJ1-2; D uncertain. Germline V gene sequence: CDR1 KGHSH, CDR2 LQKENI. The CDR3 totals 14 residues. The part of the CDR3 DNA that was read is TGTGCCAGCTCACAACTAGCGGCGGGCAATGAC. Translated: CASSQLAAGND. The CDR3 in full is CASSQLAAGNDYTF.

On this clone itself: Sequencing ends 3 residues short of the CDR3 end; the germline J gene provides the rest. V usage is TRBV19 and J usage is TRBJ1-1; 9 bases map to TRBD1. The length of the CDR3 is 14 residues. Germline V gene data show CDR1 as LNHDA and CDR2 as SQIVND (reference sequence). Trimming cost V 3 bases and J 6 bases; bases outside gene matches: 5. The CDR3 reads CASSIGQGWSEAFF. CDR3 DNA, as far as it was read: TGTGCCAGTAGTATTGGACAGGGGTGGTCTGAA.

A remark on this clone: Sequencing ends 3 residues short of the CDR3 end; the germline J gene provides the rest. The V call is TRBV5-4, the J call TRBJ1-1, with 10 nucleotides matching TRBD1. CDR3 length: 16 amino acids. V gave up 4 bases and J gave up 1 base; unmatched junction bases: 7. Germline values: CDR1 SGHNT, CDR2 YYREEE (reference sequence). The CDR3 protein is CASSVGTGAKNTEAFF. The covered CDR3 bases are TGTGCCAGCAGCGTCGGGACAGGGGCTAAGAACACTGAA.

With respect to this clone: The read is 3 residues too short to cover the CDR3 end, so that end is filled in from the germline J gene. This chain joins TRBV7-3 and TRBJ1-1; TRBD1 matches at 9 bases. Looked up from germline, CDR1 is SGHTA and CDR2 is FQGTGA. The CDR3 runs to 15 residues. The covered CDR3 bases are TGTGCCAGCAGCTCGGCTCCGGGACAGGGTAGGGAA. Translated: CASSSAPGQGRE. The CDR3 reads in full as CASSSAPGQGREAFF.

About this clone: The read stops 3 residues short of the end of the CDR3; the missing end is completed from the germline J gene. V usage is TRBV5-1 and J usage is TRBJ2-7, with TRBD1 matching over 9 bases. The V gene's germline CDR1 is SGHRS and CDR2 YFSETQ. The J segment lost 1 base and the V segment lost 2 bases, leaving 1 base of the junction unmatched. This CDR3 region has 14 residues. The CDR3 spells CASSLDRGSYEQYF. The part of the CDR3 DNA that was read is TGCGCCAGCAGCTTAGACAGGGGGTCCTACGAG.

Turning to this clone: Sequencing ends 3 residues short of the CDR3 end; the germline J gene provides the rest. V is TRBV29-1 and J is TRBJ2-5; D is ambiguous. The ends were cut back, 7 bases at V and 1 base at J, with 10 bases in the middle. Germline V gene lookup returns CDR1 SQVTM and CDR2 ANQGSEA. The CDR3 loop spans 12 amino acids. The sequenced CDR3 bases are TGCAGCGCGAGCTACGGCCAAGAGACC. Amino acid sequence: CSASYGQET. The CDR3 as a whole reads CSASYGQETQYF.

Regarding this clone: The read comes to an end 3 residues before the CDR3 does, leaving the germline J gene to fill in the end. This chain links TRBV5-1 with TRBJ2-1; maybe TRBD1 (5 bases). The CDR3 is made up of 14 amino acids. CDR1 is SGHRS, CDR2 YFSETQ, per germline. V lost 2 bases to trimming and J lost 2 bases, with 8 bases between them. The part of the CDR3 DNA that was read is TGCGCCAGCAGCTTAAGGGGTCCCTACAATGAG. It specifies CASSLRGPYNE. The full CDR3 is CASSLRGPYNEQFF.

About this clone: The CDR3 is cut off 3 residues early in the read; its end comes from the germline J gene. V and J are TRBV2 and TRBJ2-1, with 10 bases lining up with TRBD1. The trim removed 4 bases at V and 1 base at J, leaving 1 base unmatched. The CDR3 is 15 amino acids. Germline-derived CDR1 and CDR2 are SNHLY and FYNNEI. CDR3 amino acids: CASSGDRGSYNEQFF. The CDR3 bases that were read are TGTGCCAGCAGTGGGGACAGGGGATCCTACAATGAG.